The 28 T cell receptor beta chains below were found in one sample sequenced in a study of tumor and adjacent non-tumor tissue in lung cancer. The library came from three nested PCR rounds adapted from ARM-PCR protocols. TCRdb re-called the multiplex PCR reads through MiXCR, storing one row per CDR3 protein. The data show approximately 79,000 distinct CDR3 sequences, approximately 72% seen once. The template was RNA from unsorted bulk tissue. The sequencing sample was made of lung tumor tissue. The origin of the receptors is a middle-aged woman with non-small cell lung cancer.

This clonotype was counted a few times. A much bigger clone sits one base away, suggesting this may be a read error. The CDR3 is CNARDLGQDTGELFF. The CDR3 DNA is TGCAATGCTAGAGATTTAGGACAGGACACCGGGGAGCTGTTTTTT. The chain has TRBV20-1 and TRBJ2-2; 7 positions agree with TRBD1. This CDR3 is built from 15 residues. Germline lookup yields CDR1 DFQATT and CDR2 SNEGSKA (reference sequence).

As concerns this clonotype: The junction and the germline gene differ at one end; a read error may be behind it. The rearrangement links TRBV12-3 or TRBV12-4 to TRBJ1-5; D is unclear. This CDR3 has 15 residues. The CDR3 is CASSSDMISNQSQHF. CDR3 nucleotide sequence: TGTGCCAGCAGTTCCGACATGATTAGCAATCAGTCCCAGCATTTT.

On this clonotype: The junction does not match germline at one end; this may be a read error. This chain uses TRBV5-4 with TRBJ2-5; D not resolved. Germline V gene data show CDR1 as SGHNT and CDR2 as YYREEE (reference sequence). The CDR3 covers 14 residues. CDR3 DNA: TGTGCCGGCAGCTTTGGCTGGGGCCAAGAGACCCAGTACTTC. It translates to CAGSFGWGQETQYF. Using reference TRBV5-4 and TRBJ2-5 for the parts outside the CDR3, the full variable domain is ETGVTQSPTHLIKTRGQQVTLRCSSQSGHNTVSWYQQALGQGPQFIFQYYREEENGRGNFPPRFSGLQFPNYSSELNVNALELDDSALYLCAGSFGWGQETQYFGPGTRLLVL.

This clonotype turned up a few times. A read error may be the cause here, since a much bigger clone is one base away. This chain links TRBV4-1 with TRBJ2-7; D not certain. Between the trimmed V and J ends, which lost 0 bases and 2 bases, there was a span of 8 bases. This CDR3 is built from 14 residues. From germline, CDR1 is MGHRA and CDR2 YSYEKL. The CDR3 nucleotides are TGCGCCAGCAGCCAAGATAGAGGCGCCTACGAGCAGTACTTC. Translated: CASSQDRGAYEQYF.

Note on this clonotype: The junction departs from the called germline gene at one end, perhaps through a read error. The chain uses TRBV2 and TRBJ2-1; 7 bases match TRBD2. This CDR3 comprises 14 residues. From germline, CDR1 is SNHLY and CDR2 FYNNEI. The CDR3 region has the DNA TGTGCCAGCAATGAACGGCGGGAGCACAATGAGCAGTTCTTC. Its translation is CASNERREHNEQFF.

This clonotype was counted between two and nine times. The junction differs from germline at one of its ends, possibly a read error. The chain links TRBV9 to TRBJ2-7; D perhaps matches TRBD2 (6 bases). The germline V gene has CDR1 SGDLS and CDR2 YYNGEE. The CDR3 totals 15 residues. The CDR3 bases are TGCGCCGGCAGCGTAGGTAGCGGAAAGACCTACGAACAGTACTTC. Translated: CAGSVGSGKTYEQYF.

In regard to this clonotype: A single base separates this from a much larger clone, so it may be a read error. CDR3 bases: TGTGCCAGCAGCAAACCCGGGACAGGGGAGGCAGATACGCAGTATTTT. This gives the protein CASSKPGTGEADTQYF. The chain is built from TRBV5-6 and TRBJ2-3, with 10 nucleotides matching TRBD1. The trim removed 4 bases at V and 4 bases at J, leaving 9 bases unmatched. Germline V gene lookup returns CDR1 SGHDT and CDR2 YYEEEE. The length of the CDR3 is 16 residues.

This clonotype appeared once. The CDR3 does not close with the conserved phenylalanine or tryptophan, likely indicating a read error. The chain has TRBV29-1 and TRBJ2-2; D is unresolved. The germline gives CDR1 SQVTM, CDR2 ANQGSEA. V gave up 7 bases and J gave up 0 bases, with 12 bases separating them. This CDR3 region has 14 residues. CDR3 in DNA: TGCAGCGCGTCTCGAGTTTCGAACACCGGGGAGCTGTTTTCT. This sequence encodes CSASRVSNTGELFS.

About this clonotype: A much more abundant neighbour one base away suggests this may be a read error. The gene calls are TRBV6-5 and TRBJ2-2, with 8 bases lining up with TRBD1. The CDR3 spans 15 residues. Germline V lookup: CDR1 MNHEY, CDR2 SVGAGI. CDR3 sequence reads: CASSYQGARAGKLLF. As DNA, the CDR3 is TGTGCCAGCAGTTACCAGGGGGCACGGGCCGGGAAGCTGTTATTT.

With regard to this clonotype: The conserved phenylalanine or tryptophan is not found at the CDR3 terminus, so this likely reflects a read error. The DNA is left out, because the CDR3 cannot be placed on it with certainty; the CDR3 is given as TCRdb lists it. V gene TRBV2 combines with J gene TRBJ1-5. The CDR3 is 14 amino acids long, termini counted. Looked up from germline, CDR1 is SNHLY and CDR2 is FYNNEI. This chain's CDR3 is CASSGFYSNQPQHL.

Turning to this clonotype: A junction end diverges from the germline sequence, so it may reflect a read error. The chain recombines TRBV10-1 with TRBJ2-1; D call uncertain. Germline V CDR1 and CDR2: WNHNN, SYGVQD (reference sequence). The CDR3 has 16 amino acids. CDR3 in amino acids: CASSEAARESYSEQFF. The CDR3 DNA sequence: TGCGCCAGCAGTGAAGCAGCGAGAGAGTCGTACAGTGAGCAGTTCTTC.

The CDR3 loop reads CASSRQPRWGYTF. The CDR3 DNA follows: TGTGCCAGCAGCCGACAACCCCGATGGGGCTACACCTTC. The V and J genes are TRBV12-3 or TRBV12-4 and TRBJ1-2; D unresolved. The CDR3 has 13 amino acids. The ends were cut back, 6 bases at V and 8 bases at J, with 16 bases in the middle.

As concerns this clonotype: An end of the junction differs from the germline gene, which may be a read error. The chain employs TRBV29-1 and TRBJ2-1; 8 bases agree with TRBD2. The CDR3 loop spans 14 amino acids. CDR1 is SQVTM and CDR2 is ANQGSEA in the germline V gene. In DNA form, the CDR3 reads TGCAGCATCCCCCGGGGCGGGAGGTCAGCGGAGCGGTTCTTC. This gives the protein CSIPRGGRSAERFF.

This clonotype appeared many times. CDR3 bases: TGCGCCAGCAGCTTGAACGGAGTCAATCAGCCCCAGCATTTT. Residues: CASSLNGVNQPQHF. This chain connects TRBV5-1 to TRBJ1-5, with D unresolved. V was shortened by 1 base and J by 3 bases, with 8 bases between the two germline ends. Germline loops: CDR1 SGHRS, CDR2 YFSETQ. The CDR3 runs 14 residues.

Worth noting for this clonotype: A read error may account for a junction end that differs from germline. The chain uses TRBV29-1 and TRBJ2-1, with 8 positions matching TRBD2. Germline V CDR1 and CDR2: SQVTM, ANQGSEA. The CDR3 extends over 14 amino acids. CDR3 sequence (DNA): TGCAGCGTTGCTAGACTAGCGAACACCTATGAGCAGTTCTTT. Protein sequence: CSVARLANTYEQFF.

This clonotype was seen repeatedly, ten times or more. The chain has TRBV28 and TRBJ2-5; tentatively, D is TRBD1 (5 bases). V lost 3 bases, J lost 1 base, and 9 bases lay in between. In germline, CDR1 is MDHEN, CDR2 SYDVKM. This CDR3 spans 14 amino acids. This CDR3 reads CASSFVTGQETQYF. In nucleotides, the CDR3 is TGTGCCAGCAGTTTCGTAACAGGCCAAGAGACCCAGTACTTC.

As to this clonotype: The conserved phenylalanine or tryptophan normally closing the CDR3 is absent here, so this likely arose from a read error. This chain links TRBV11-2 with TRBJ2-3; tentative D call: TRBD1 (6 bases). CDR1 is SGHAT and CDR2 is FQNNGV in the germline V gene. The CDR3 loop spans 18 amino acids. CDR3 in amino acids: CVSSLVSLVTGRTDTQYL. CDR3 nucleotides: TGTGTCAGCAGCTTAGTGAGTCTCGTGACAGGACGCACAGATACGCAGTATCTC.

This clonotype was seen only once. A clone one base away is much larger, so this may be a read error. V gene TRBV2 combines with J gene TRBJ1-2; 10 bases align to TRBD1. Germline CDR1 SNHLY, CDR2 FYNNEI. The CDR3 is 14 residues long. The CDR3 here is CTSSEAGQGYGYTF. DNA for the CDR3: TGTACCAGCAGTGAGGCGGGACAGGGGTATGGCTACACCTTC.

Worth noting for this clonotype: One end of the junction varies from germline; a read error may be responsible. This rearrangement joins TRBV5-4 to TRBJ1-1; no reliable D call. The CDR3 has 13 amino acids. CDR1 and CDR2 from the germline V gene are SGHNT and YYREEE (reference sequence). The CDR3 spells CTSSADLNTEAFF. The CDR3 DNA reads as TGTACCAGCAGCGCAGACCTGAATACTGAAGCTTTCTTT. Combining the CDR3 with reference TRBV5-4 and TRBJ1-1 gives the whole variable domain ETGVTQSPTHLIKTRGQQVTLRCSSQSGHNTVSWYQQALGQGPQFIFQYYREEENGRGNFPPRFSGLQFPNYSSELNVNALELDDSALYLCTSSADLNTEAFFGQGTRLTVV.

This chain links TRBV6-8 with TRBJ2-7; D may match TRBD1 or TRBD2 (6 bases each). Germline V gene lookup returns CDR1 MNHGY and CDR2 SAAAGT. V lost 9 bases and J lost 4, with 22 bases in between. There are 15 residues in the CDR3. Here the CDR3 DNA reads TGTGCCAGTAGCCACGACGGGGGCTATGTTTACGAGCAGTACTTC. It encodes CASSHDGGYVYEQYF.

Notes on this clonotype: A much more abundant neighbour one base away suggests this may be a read error. V and J are TRBV30 and TRBJ2-5, with D perhaps given as TRBD1 or TRBD2 (6 bases each). CDR1 is GTSNPN and CDR2 is SVGIG in the germline V gene (reference sequence). Deletions cut 2 bases from V and 9 bases from J, with 22 bases between. The CDR3 has 15 residues. CDR3 DNA sequence: TGTGCCTGGAGTCCACTTCGGAGGGCAGGGGAGTCCCAGTACTTC. Protein sequence: CAWSPLRRAGESQYF.

About this clonotype: A read error is likely, as this CDR3 ends without the conserved phenylalanine or tryptophan. Because the CDR3's place on the DNA is in doubt, the DNA is left out and the CDR3 is given as listed by TCRdb. The gene calls are TRBV11-2 and TRBJ1-3. The length of the CDR3 is 14 amino acids, counting both ends. In germline, CDR1 is SGHAT, CDR2 FQNNGV. This CDR3 is CASSLGGPGNTVYL.

This clonotype showed up just a few times. One end of the junction does not line up with germline, which may come from a read error. V usage is TRBV11-2 and J usage is TRBJ2-7; D is perhaps TRBD2 (5 bases). Germline V gene lookup returns CDR1 SGHAT and CDR2 FQNNGV. The CDR3 is 16 residues long. The CDR3 sequence is CVSSFADNPGYFEQYF. CDR3 DNA sequence: TGTGTCAGCAGCTTTGCGGATAATCCGGGGTACTTCGAGCAGTACTTC.

For this clonotype: This clone may be a read error of a much larger clone one base away. This chain links TRBV27 with TRBJ1-6; 7 nucleotides match TRBD1. Looked up from germline, CDR1 is MNHEY and CDR2 is SMNVEV (reference sequence). Germline trimming cut 3 bases from V and 7 bases from J; bases unmatched to any gene: 6. This CDR3 is built from 15 residues. In DNA form, the CDR3 reads TGTGCCAGCAGTTTGACAGGGACCTGCAATTCACCCCTCCACTTT. Its translation is CASSLTGTCNSPLHF.

Turning to this clonotype: Mismatch with germline at one junction end may stem from a read error. V usage is TRBV28 and J usage is TRBJ2-7, with a tentative D call TRBD1 (6 bases). This CDR3 region has 14 residues. From germline, CDR1 is MDHEN and CDR2 SYDVKM. CDR3 loop: CANRSGTSPCQYFF. CDR3 nucleotides: TGTGCCAACAGATCCGGGACATCTCCTTGTCAGTACTTCTTC.

This clonotype appeared a few times. The DNA is omitted, as the CDR3 cannot be located on it reliably, and the CDR3 follows TCRdb's listing. The CDR3 reads CASSLVALGSPLNF. The gene calls are TRBV5-6 and TRBJ1-6. The CDR3 has 14 residues if both end residues are counted. Germline V gives CDR1 SGHDT, CDR2 YYEEEE.

Only one count was recorded for this clonotype. A read error may be the cause here, since a much bigger clone is one base away. The chain couples TRBV1 to TRBJ2-1; the D call in the table, TRBD2, was not verified against the DNA. TRBV1 is given as a pseudogene. The CDR3 is made up of 17 amino acids. In DNA, the CDR3 is TGCACCAGCAACCTCTACTTTAGCGGGAGTGGTGGCCCTGAGCAGTTCTTC. Translated, it gives CTSNLYFSGSGGPEQFF.

The table lists this clonotype with a few counts. At one of its ends the junction is not consistent with the germline gene, which may arise from a read error. The DNA for the CDR3 is TGTGCCAACAGCTTGTCCGATACGCAGTATTTT. Residues: CANSLSDTQYF. The chain uses TRBV5-6 and TRBJ2-3; D gene uncertain. Germline assignment: CDR1 SGHDT and CDR2 YYEEEE. This CDR3 region has 11 residues.